This T cell receptor beta chain was identified in a study of esophageal squamous cell carcinoma under preoperative chemotherapy. This CDR3 region has 16 residues. Unmatched junction bases numbered 4, after V lost 2 bases and J lost 3 bases. The time point was: before preoperative PTX-NDP chemotherapy. MiXCR, run by TCRdb on the PCR reads, gives a single entry per CDR3 protein. Of some 30,000 distinct CDR3 sequences in the sample, under 60% were seen once. This clonotype has at least ten counts. Sample acquisition took place from a patient given preoperative chemotherapy. The chain is built from TRBV12-3 or TRBV12-4 and TRBJ2-2, with 9 positions matching TRBD2. The receptor comes from a human donor with esophageal squamous cell carcinoma. The donor label of this sample is uncertain. The CDR3 loop reads CASSLLAGADTGELFF. The CDR3 DNA sequence: TGTGCCAGCAGTTTATTAGCGGGAGCGGACACCGGGGAGCTGTTTTTT.